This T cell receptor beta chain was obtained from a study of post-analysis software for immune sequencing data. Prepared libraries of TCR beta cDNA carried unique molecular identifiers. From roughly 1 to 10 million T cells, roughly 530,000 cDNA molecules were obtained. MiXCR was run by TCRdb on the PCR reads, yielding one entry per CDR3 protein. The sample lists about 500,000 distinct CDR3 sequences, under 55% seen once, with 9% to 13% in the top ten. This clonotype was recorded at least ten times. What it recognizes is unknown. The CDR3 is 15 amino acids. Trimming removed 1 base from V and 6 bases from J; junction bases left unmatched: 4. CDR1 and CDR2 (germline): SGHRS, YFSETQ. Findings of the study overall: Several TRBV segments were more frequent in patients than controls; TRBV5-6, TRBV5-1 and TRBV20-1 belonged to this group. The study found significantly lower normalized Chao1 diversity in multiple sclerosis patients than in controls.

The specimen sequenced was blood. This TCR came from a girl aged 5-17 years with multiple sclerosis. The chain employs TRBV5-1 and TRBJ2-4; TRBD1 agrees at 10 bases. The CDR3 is CASSLWTGGGNIQYF. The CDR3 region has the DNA TGCGCCAGCAGCTTGTGGACAGGGGGTGGAAACATTCAGTACTTC.